A single TCR beta chain is shown here with its context. Its matching antigen is unknown. The data were taken from a study of PD-1 blockade in classical Hodgkin lymphoma. Notes on the study in general: Complete responders' diversity at baseline resembled that of newly diagnosed patients. Relative to healthy donors, newly diagnosed patients reportedly had lower baseline TCR diversity, which was reported as lower still in relapsed/refractory patients. It was CD4+ TCR diversity, not CD8+, that rose significantly by C4D1.

Brentuximab vedotin exposure varied among the patients, all of whom had relapsed after autologous stem cell transplantation. Complete response, partial response or progressive disease constituted the best response categories observed. Germline lookup yields CDR1 MNHNY and CDR2 SVGAGI (reference sequence). With 6 bases removed from V and 5 bases from J, the gap between germline ends came to 13 bases. CDR3 length: 13 amino acids. Profiling relied on immunoSEQ multiplex PCR, and the TCRdb table lists in-frame clones only, not all of them. The sample includes some 12,000 clones, 75% of them seen just once.

The material was peripheral blood mononuclear cells (PBMCs), obtained at baseline. The rearrangement links TRBV6-6 to TRBJ1-2, with D possibly being TRBD1 (5 bases). The receptor comes from a human donor with classical Hodgkin lymphoma. The CDR3 spells CASRTQVTYGYTF. The CDR3 DNA sequence: TGTGCCAGCAGGACACAGGTTACTTATGGCTACACCTTC.